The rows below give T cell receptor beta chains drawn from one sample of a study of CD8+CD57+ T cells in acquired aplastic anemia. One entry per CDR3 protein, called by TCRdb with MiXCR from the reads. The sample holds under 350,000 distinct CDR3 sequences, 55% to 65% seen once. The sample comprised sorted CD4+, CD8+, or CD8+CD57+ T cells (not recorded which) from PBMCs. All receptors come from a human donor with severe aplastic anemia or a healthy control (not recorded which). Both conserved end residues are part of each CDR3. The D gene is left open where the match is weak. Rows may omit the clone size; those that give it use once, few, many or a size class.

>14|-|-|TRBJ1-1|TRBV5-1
TGCGCCAGCAGCTTGACAAGGTTTGACACTGAAGCTTTCTTT
CASSLTRFDTEAFF
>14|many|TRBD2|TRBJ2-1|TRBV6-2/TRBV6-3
TGTGCCAGCAACGGACTAGCGCCCTACAATGAGCAGTTCTTC
CASNGLAPYNEQFF
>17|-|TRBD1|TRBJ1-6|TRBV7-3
TGTGCCAGCAGCTTCTCCCAGGGGGGCTCCTATAATTCACCCCTCCACTTT
CASSFSQGGSYNSPLHF
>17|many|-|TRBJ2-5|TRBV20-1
TGCAGTGCTAGATTGACTCGGACAAGGCTGATCCAAGAGACCCAGTACTTC
CSARLTRTRLIQETQYF
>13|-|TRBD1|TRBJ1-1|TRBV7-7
TGTGCTAGCAGACACGGACAGGGGTATGAAGCTTTCTTT
CASRHGQGYEAFF
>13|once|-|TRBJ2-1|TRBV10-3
TGTGCCATCAGTGAGTCTCGGTGGGATGAGCAGTTCTTC
CAISESRWDEQFF
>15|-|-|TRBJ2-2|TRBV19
TGTGCCAGTAGTATTACGGGATCCAACACCGGGGAGCTGTTTTTT
CASSITGSNTGELFF
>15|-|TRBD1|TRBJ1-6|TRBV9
TGTGCCAGCAGCGTAGGGACAGGGTTCACTTCACCCCTCCACTTT
CASSVGTGFTSPLHF
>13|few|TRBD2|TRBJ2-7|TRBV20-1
TGCAGTGCTTATAGCGGGGGGGCACACGAGCAGTACTTC
CSAYSGGAHEQYF
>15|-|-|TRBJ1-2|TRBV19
TGTGCCAGCAGCTTTCTCGAGGGAGCAGGCTATGGCTACACCTTC
CASSFLEGAGYGYTF
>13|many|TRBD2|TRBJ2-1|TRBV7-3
TGTGCCAGCGGGGGGGGGGGTAGCAATGAGCAGTTCTTC
CASGGGGSNEQFF
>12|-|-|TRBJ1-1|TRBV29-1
TGCAGCGTTGGACGGGCGAACACTGAAGCTTTCTTT
CSVGRANTEAFF
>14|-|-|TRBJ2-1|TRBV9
TGTGCCAGCAGCGTAGAGCCAACGGGTTACGAGCAGCACTTC
CASSVEPTGYEQHF
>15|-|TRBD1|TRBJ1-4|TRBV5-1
TGCGCCAGCAGCCCTGGGGGACAGGGAAGAGAAAAACTGTTTTTT
CASSPGGQGREKLFF
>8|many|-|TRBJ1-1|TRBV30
TGTGCCTGGGATGAAGCTTTCTTT
CAWDEAFF
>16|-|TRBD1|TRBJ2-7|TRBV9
TGTGCCAGCAGCGGGGGTTCGGGACAGGACTTCTACGAGCAGTACTTC
CASSGGSGQDFYEQYF
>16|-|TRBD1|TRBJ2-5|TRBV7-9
TGTGCCAGCAGCCTACATTGGGGCAGGGGGTTTGAGACCCAGTACTTC
CASSLHWGRGFETQYF
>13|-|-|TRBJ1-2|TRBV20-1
TGCAGTGCCGGAGGGAGTCCTTTCTATGGCTACACCTTC
CSAGGSPFYGYTF
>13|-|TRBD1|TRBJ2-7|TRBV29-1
TGCAGCGTTGTCCGGACAGGTAACTACGAGCAGTACTTC
CSVVRTGNYEQYF
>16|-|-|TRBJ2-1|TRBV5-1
TGCGCCAGCAGCTTGATACTGGCCGGGGGGCCAAATGAGCAGTTCTTC
CASSLILAGGPNEQFF
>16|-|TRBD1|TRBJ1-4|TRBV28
TGTGCCAGCAGTTCCCCCCCCGGGACAGGGGGCGGAAAACTGTTTTTT
CASSSPPGTGGGKLFF
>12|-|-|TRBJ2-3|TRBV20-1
TGCAGTGCTAGAGATCAGACAGATACGCAGTATTTT
CSARDQTDTQYF
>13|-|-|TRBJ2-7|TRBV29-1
TGCAGTACGGTTAGTGCAGGGTCAGGCGAGCAGTACTTC
CSTVSAGSGEQYF